The 24 T cell receptor beta chains below were found in one sample sequenced in a study of cytomegalovirus exposure and HLA in healthy donors. With 60 Vbeta and 13 Jbeta primers, the PCR was carried out. Sequenced by immunoSEQ multiplex PCR; TCRdb stores in-frame clones only, minus some. The sample consists of roughly 120,000 clones, roughly 80% of them appearing once. Sequences were obtained from PBMCs. The receptors were gathered from a middle-aged woman in good health and CMV-seropositive.

The chain combines TRBV5-1 with TRBJ2-5; perhaps TRBD2 as D (6 bases). The CDR3 extends over 13 amino acids. CDR1 is SGHRS, CDR2 YFSETQ, per germline. Trimming left V 4 bases short and J 3 bases short, with 10 bases between. CDR3 sequence: CASSGGLEETQYF. DNA of the CDR3: TGCGCCAGCAGCGGGGGACTTGAAGAGACCCAGTACTTC.

The chain joins TRBV27 to TRBJ2-7; D is possibly TRBD2 (7 bases). This CDR3 is 16 amino acids long. V dropped 5 bases and J dropped 2 bases, with 19 bases sitting between them. Germline CDR1 is MNHEY and CDR2 is SMNVEV (reference sequence). This CDR3 reads CASSLEGAGATYEQYF. CDR3 DNA sequence: TGTGCCAGCAGTCTCGAAGGGGCGGGGGCTACCTACGAGCAGTACTTC.

V usage is TRBV10-2 and J usage is TRBJ2-7, with 7 bases matching TRBD1. CDR1 and CDR2 (germline): WSHSY, SAAADI. J was trimmed by 1 base and V by 3 bases; bases with no gene match: 6. This CDR3 spans 15 amino acids. This CDR3 reads CASSDTGTVSYEQYF. In nucleotides, the CDR3 is TGCGCCAGCAGTGATACCGGGACAGTTTCCTACGAGCAGTACTTC.

In regard to this clone: At one end, the junction sequence differs from germline, possibly due to a read error. The rearrangement joins TRBV19 to TRBJ2-7; TRBD1 might be the D (8 bases). The CDR3 extends over 14 amino acids. The germline V gene has CDR1 LNHDA and CDR2 SQIVND (reference sequence). The CDR3 coding sequence is TGTGCCAGTAGTCTAGACAGGGGAGGGACCGAGCAGTACTTC. It codes for CASSLDRGGTEQYF.

The gene calls are TRBV4-1 and TRBJ2-3, with D unresolved. V lost 1 base, J lost 1 base, and 6 bases lay in between. CDR3 length: 14 amino acids. Germline assignment: CDR1 MGHRA and CDR2 YSYEKL. The chain's CDR3 is CASSQAPGTDTQYF. The CDR3 DNA reads as TGCGCCAGCAGCCAAGCGCCAGGCACAGATACGCAGTATTTT.

V and J are TRBV30 and TRBJ1-2; tentative D call: TRBD1 (6 bases). The germline V gene has CDR1 GTSNPN and CDR2 SVGIG (reference sequence). Trimming took 0 bases from V and 2 from J, leaving 7 bases between them. The CDR3 covers 13 residues. The CDR3 loop is CAWSVTGNYGYTF. The CDR3 region has the DNA TGTGCCTGGAGTGTAACAGGGAACTATGGCTACACCTTC.

The chain is built from TRBV7-9 and TRBJ2-1; no reliable D call. Germline V gives CDR1 SEHNR, CDR2 FQNEAQ (reference sequence). With 5 bases removed from V and 4 bases from J, the gap between germline ends came to 12 bases. The CDR3 consists of 14 residues. CDR3: CASSPLTVYNEQFF. The CDR3 DNA sequence: TGTGCCAGCAGCCCCCTCACAGTTTACAATGAGCAGTTCTTC.

This clone appeared once. J is TRBJ1-3 and V is TRBV6-1; D is possibly TRBD1 (5 bases). V lost 6 bases and J lost 9, with 21 bases in between. Germline lookup yields CDR1 MNHNS and CDR2 SASEGT. The CDR3 has 15 amino acids. The CDR3 protein is CASRSVTGMAGTIYF. CDR3 coding DNA: TGTGCCAGCAGGTCGGTTACAGGAATGGCCGGCACCATATATTTT.

CDR3 nucleotide sequence: TGCAGCGTTGCGTCGGACAGGGGGCTATTTGGAGAGACCCAGTACTTC. Translating gives CSVASDRGLFGETQYF. V gene TRBV29-1 combines with J gene TRBJ2-5; 11 bases line up with TRBD1. This CDR3 is 16 amino acids long. The V gene's germline CDR1 is SQVTM and CDR2 ANQGSEA. V dropped 4 bases and J dropped 4; count of bases not matched to a gene: 11.

About this clone: The sample carries other DNA sequences with the same CDR3. The chain recombines TRBV18 with TRBJ2-5; D is undetermined. This CDR3 has 12 residues. The V end lost 2 bases, the J end lost 4 bases, and 5 bases lay between the germline ends. In germline, CDR1 is KGHSH, CDR2 LQKENI. The CDR3 DNA reads as TGTGCCAGCTCACCAGAGAGAGAGACCCAGTACTTC. Its protein is CASSPERETQYF. Filled out from reference TRBV18 and TRBJ2-5, the complete variable domain reads NAGVMQNPRHLVRRRGQEARLRCSPMKGHSHVYWYRQLPEEGLKFMVYLQKENIIDESGMPKERFSAEFPKEGPSILRIQQVVRGDSAAYFCASSPERETQYFGPGTRLLVL.

With regard to this clone: Distinct nucleotide sequences in the sample also encode this CDR3. The chain links TRBV19 to TRBJ2-2, with TRBD1 matching over 8 bases. The CDR3 length is 14 residues. Germline values: CDR1 LNHDA, CDR2 SQIVND (reference sequence). V shed 4 bases and J 4 bases; nucleotides not matched to a gene: 2. CDR3 sequence (DNA): TGTGCCAGTAGTACTACAGGGGGCACCGGGGAGCTGTTTTTT. Translating gives CASSTTGGTGELFF.

The genes are TRBV11-3 and TRBJ2-5, with TRBD1 matching over 7 bases. V lost 5 bases and J lost 9; bases outside the gene matches: 9. Germline V gene data show CDR1 as SGHNT and CDR2 as YENEEA. CDR3 size: 13 residues. The CDR3: CASSRAKGAAQYF. The DNA for the CDR3 is TGTGCCAGCAGCCGAGCCAAGGGGGCGGCCCAGTACTTC.

This chain links TRBV10-3 with TRBJ2-4; 10 nucleotides align to TRBD2. The CDR3 has 12 amino acids. The V and J ends lost 2 bases and 15 bases, in that order; junction bases with no gene match: 4. CDR1 is ENHRY, CDR2 SYGVKD, per germline. CDR3 nucleotide sequence: TGTGCCATCAGTGAGGTTTTAGCGGGAGGGTACTTC. Amino acids: CAISEVLAGGYF.

V usage is TRBV10-3 and J usage is TRBJ2-7; 8 nucleotides agree with TRBD1. The germline V gene encodes CDR1 ENHRY and CDR2 SYGVKD. There are 14 residues in the CDR3. V shed 5 bases and J 3 bases; nucleotides not matched to a gene: 6. CDR3 residues: CAISNSDRVYEQYF. CDR3 DNA: TGTGCCATCAGTAATTCGGACAGGGTCTACGAGCAGTACTTC.

The V and J genes are TRBV29-1 and TRBJ1-2; 7 bases line up with TRBD1. Unmatched junction bases numbered 22, after V lost 6 bases and J lost 6 bases. Germline-derived CDR1 and CDR2 are SQVTM and ANQGSEA. This CDR3 spans 17 amino acids. The CDR3 DNA is TGCAGCGTCGGCTCTACCCAACAAGGGGGCCAGCTCGATGGCTACACCTTC. This gives the protein CSVGSTQQGGQLDGYTF.

The rearrangement uses TRBV27 and TRBJ2-7, with TRBD1 identical over 9 bases. This CDR3 has 13 amino acids. V was clipped by 5 bases and J by 3 bases; unmatched bases: 2. Germline V gene data show CDR1 as MNHEY and CDR2 as SMNVEV (reference sequence). The CDR3 protein is CASSRTGVYEQYF. The CDR3 coding sequence is TGTGCCAGCAGTAGGACAGGGGTCTACGAGCAGTACTTC.

This sequence joins TRBV11-3 and TRBJ2-1; 13 positions match TRBD2. The CDR3 is made up of 18 amino acids. Unmatched junction bases numbered 11, after V lost 5 bases and J lost 4 bases. CDR1 and CDR2 (germline): SGHNT, YENEEA. The CDR3 DNA is TGTGCCAGCAGCCGTACTAGCGGGAGGGCCGGAAGATACAATGAGCAGTTCTTC. It specifies CASSRTSGRAGRYNEQFF.

The V and J genes are TRBV29-1 and TRBJ2-3, with TRBD2 matching over 12 bases. The CDR3 is 14 residues long. Germline V CDR1 and CDR2: SQVTM, ANQGSEA. J lost 9 bases, V lost 8 bases, and 12 bases had no gene match. The CDR3 nucleotides read TGCAGCTCTAGGATGAGACTAGCGGGAGAGACGCAGTATTTT. Translated, it gives CSSRMRLAGETQYF.

This sequence joins TRBV25-1 and TRBJ2-2; 11 nucleotides agree with TRBD1. CDR3 size: 18 residues. CDR1 is MGHDK, CDR2 SYGVNS, per germline. Germline trimming cut 4 bases from V and 0 bases from J; bases unmatched to any gene: 7. In DNA, the CDR3 is TGTGCCAGCAGTGGGCCGGGACAGGGGGTACCGAACACCGGGGAGCTGTTTTTT. Residues: CASSGPGQGVPNTGELFF.

This clone appeared once. V is TRBV5-4 and J is TRBJ1-3; possibly TRBD1 for D (5 bases). V was clipped by 0 bases and J by 0 bases, with 10 bases between them. The CDR3 is 16 residues long. Germline-derived CDR1 and CDR2 are SGHNT and YYREEE (reference sequence). CDR3 nucleotide sequence: TGTGCCAGCAGCTTGGTTGGCGGGGGCTCTGGAAACACCATATATTTT. Translation: CASSLVGGGSGNTIYF.

The J gene is TRBJ1-3, the V gene TRBV13, with 9 bases matching TRBD1. The ends lost 5 bases at V and 4 bases at J; junction bases unmatched: 6. The CDR3 consists of 15 residues. The germline V gene encodes CDR1 PRHDT and CDR2 FYEKMQ (reference sequence). The CDR3, as DNA: TGTGCCAGCAGCCCTCGGGACAGGGCGGGAAACACCATATATTTT. This translates into CASSPRDRAGNTIYF.

The CDR3 is CASRAAIRTDTQYF. The CDR3 DNA sequence: TGTGCCAGCAGGGCGGCTATCCGCACAGATACGCAGTATTTT. V and J are TRBV2 and TRBJ2-3; D call uncertain. Trimming stripped 6 bases from V and 1 base from J, with 11 bases between. The CDR3 runs 14 residues. Germline CDR1 reads SNHLY; CDR2 reads FYNNEI.

The rearrangement uses TRBV5-8 and TRBJ1-4; TRBD1 matches at 10 bases. CDR3 length: 17 residues. Unmatched junction bases numbered 14, after V lost 5 bases and J lost 7 bases. Germline V gene sequence: CDR1 SGHTS, CDR2 YDEGEE. The CDR3 loop reads CASSLARGTGVTEKLFF. The CDR3 nucleotides are TGTGCCAGCAGTCTTGCCCGGGGGACAGGGGTGACTGAAAAACTGTTTTTT.

The chain joins TRBV7-9 to TRBJ2-4; TRBD1 agrees at 11 bases. Germline V lookup: CDR1 SEHNR, CDR2 FQNEAQ (reference sequence). This CDR3 is built from 14 residues. With V trimmed by 5 bases and J by 7 bases, 4 bases remained unmatched. The chain's CDR3 is CASSTGTGGNIQYF. In nucleotides, the CDR3 is TGTGCCAGCAGCACCGGGACAGGGGGGAACATTCAGTACTTC.